This entry features one T cell receptor (beta chain) sequence. What it binds is unknown. The sample is drawn from a study of T cell responses to AZD1222 COVID-19 vaccine. Looked up from germline, CDR1 is SGHTA and CDR2 is FQGNSA. The V gene end was trimmed by 6 bases and the J gene end by 7 bases; junction bases not matched to a gene: 18. The CDR3 extends over 17 amino acids. Regarding the study as a whole: Nearly half of spike-specific TCRs reportedly target variant regions that are unmutated in the B.1.351 and B.1.1.7 variants. The donor group comprised mostly white British people and more females; the analysis possibly underestimated clonal diversity.

Only in-frame clones appear in the TCRdb table, and some are missing; sequencing was by immunoSEQ multiplex PCR. The repertoire consists of over 150,000 clones, with 88% occurring once and the leading ten covering around 5.5%. This sequence was found in an adult in good health. Sequences were derived from peripheral blood, sampled on day 0 of AZD1222 vaccination. The chain is built from TRBV7-2 and TRBJ1-2; the match to TRBD1 covers 9 bases. The CDR3 protein is CASSFRGQGRTGGGYTF. CDR3 in DNA: TGTGCCAGCAGTTTTAGGGGACAGGGTCGGACCGGGGGTGGCTACACCTTC.